A single sample gave rise to the 31 T cell receptor beta chains below, sequenced in a study of CD8 T cells in Susac syndrome. The RNA, roughly 0.45 to 1 ug, was put through reverse transcription using random hexamers. TCRdb used MiXCR to reprocess the immunoSEQ multiplex PCR reads, holding one entry per CDR3 protein. The sample shows approximately 230,000 distinct CDR3 sequences, roughly 95% of them seen only once. Sequenced: CD4+ T cells from PBMCs. These receptors were taken from a human donor with multiple sclerosis.

The chain uses TRBV20-1 and TRBJ2-7, with D uncertain. The CDR3 sequence is 12 residues long. In germline, CDR1 is DFQATT, CDR2 SNEGSKA (reference sequence). Trimming removed 0 bases from V and 2 bases from J, with 5 bases in between. The CDR3 reads CSARDQTYEQYF. The CDR3 DNA reads TGCAGTGCTAGAGATCAGACCTACGAGCAGTACTTC.

The chain recombines TRBV20-1 with TRBJ2-1; D tentatively fits TRBD1 or TRBD2 (5 bases each). Germline V gene data show CDR1 as DFQATT and CDR2 as SNEGSKA (reference sequence). V was shortened by 0 bases and J by 0 bases, with 12 bases between the two germline ends. CDR3 size: 16 residues. The CDR3 DNA reads TGCAGTGCTAGAGATGGACGGGGCAGCTCCTACAATGAGCAGTTCTTC. Translated, it gives CSARDGRGSSYNEQFF.

J is TRBJ1-5 and V is TRBV3-1; D is possibly TRBD1 (5 bases). Germline V gives CDR1 LGHDT, CDR2 YNNKEL (reference sequence). Trimming shortened V by 8 bases and J by 9 bases, and 23 bases separated the two germline ends. CDR3 length equals 15 residues. DNA for the CDR3: TGTGCCAGCCCCAGAGTGAGGGACCCGGGGGGGCCCCAGCATTTT. Residues: CASPRVRDPGGPQHF.

The chain links TRBV4-1 to TRBJ2-7; D is unclear. The germline gives CDR1 MGHRA, CDR2 YSYEKL. The CDR3 runs to 17 residues. Trimming removed 1 base from V and 2 bases from J, with 18 bases in between. CDR3 amino acids: CASSQALHGINTYEQYF. CDR3 in DNA: TGCGCCAGCAGCCAAGCTTTACATGGGATTAATACCTACGAGCAGTACTTC.

The genes are TRBV6-5 and TRBJ2-5, with 9 bases identical to TRBD1. Trimming removed 0 bases from V and 3 bases from J; junction bases left unmatched: 8. The CDR3 totals 17 residues. Germline assignment: CDR1 MNHEY and CDR2 SVGAGI. The CDR3 loop reads CASSYSVLGTGKETQYF. CDR3 DNA sequence: TGTGCCAGCAGTTACTCGGTCCTTGGGACAGGGAAAGAGACCCAGTACTTC.

The rearrangement uses TRBV7-2 and TRBJ2-7, with 8 bases lining up with TRBD2. The CDR3 runs to 14 residues. Trimming at V came to 5 bases and at J to 2 bases, leaving 5 bases not matched to a gene. The germline CDR1 and CDR2 sequences are SGHTA and FQGNSA. The CDR3 reads CASSRPGGAYEQYF. As DNA, the CDR3 is TGTGCCAGCAGCCGCCCGGGGGGGGCCTACGAGCAGTACTTC.

V and J are TRBV7-9 and TRBJ2-2; no definite D call. V was cut by 3 bases and J by 3 bases, with 5 bases left in between. Germline CDR1 and CDR2: SEHNR and FQNEAQ (reference sequence). The CDR3 is made up of 13 amino acids. The CDR3: CASSFPDTGELFF. The CDR3 coding sequence is TGTGCCAGCAGCTTCCCAGACACCGGGGAGCTGTTTTTT.

The chain recombines TRBV25-1 with TRBJ2-1, with 16 bases that match TRBD2. Trimming cost V 1 base and J 3 bases; bases outside gene matches: 6. Germline lookup yields CDR1 MGHDK and CDR2 SYGVNS. This CDR3 region has 19 residues. The CDR3 is CASSESGLAGGPHYNEQFF. Here the CDR3 DNA reads TGTGCCAGCAGTGAATCGGGACTAGCGGGGGGGCCGCACTACAATGAGCAGTTCTTC. Full variable domain (rest looked up from reference TRBV25-1 and TRBJ2-1): EADIYQTPRYLVIGTGKKITLECSQTMGHDKMYWYQQDPGMELHLIHYSYGVNSTEKGDLSSESTVSRIRTEHFPLTLESARPSHTSQYLCASSESGLAGGPHYNEQFFGPGTRLTVL.

The chain links TRBV27 to TRBJ2-7, with D perhaps matching TRBD2 (5 bases). Germline V gene lookup returns CDR1 MNHEY and CDR2 SMNVEV (reference sequence). V was clipped by 2 bases and J by 2 bases, with 10 bases between them. This CDR3 has 14 residues. The CDR3 DNA sequence: TGTGCCAGCAGTTTAGAGAGGGTTGCCTACGAGCAGTACGTC. Encoded protein: CASSLERVAYEQYV.

The gene calls are TRBV7-8 and TRBJ2-3, with D maybe TRBD2 (5 bases). The V gene's germline CDR1 is SGHVS and CDR2 FQNEAQ. Trimming stripped 6 bases from V and 0 bases from J, with 28 bases between. The CDR3 length is 20 residues. CDR3 sequence (DNA): TGTGCCAGCAGTCGGGGAGTGATAGGTGGAACCAAATCGAGCACAGATACGCAGTATTTT. This translates into CASSRGVIGGTKSSTDTQYF.

This clonotype was observed a single time. The chain recombines TRBV6-6 with TRBJ1-1; possible D gene TRBD1, 6 bases. CDR3 length: 13 residues. Germline CDR1 is MNHNY and CDR2 is SVGAGI (reference sequence). V lost 6 bases, J lost 3 bases, and 11 bases lay in between. In nucleotides, the CDR3 is TGTGCCAGCAGCACAGGGTTGTACACTGAAGCTTTCTTT. It encodes CASSTGLYTEAFF.

The chain has TRBV20-1 and TRBJ1-1; D uncertain. V was pared by 3 bases and J by 7 bases, with 6 bases between. CDR3 length equals 10 residues. Germline lookup yields CDR1 DFQATT and CDR2 SNEGSKA (reference sequence). In nucleotides, the CDR3 is TGCAGTGCTAGGGATTTTGAAGCTTTCTTT. Translation: CSARDFEAFF.

This chain joins TRBV7-2 and TRBJ2-6; 12 nucleotides match TRBD2. This CDR3 region has 20 residues. With 0 bases clipped from V and 0 bases from J, the junction kept 6 bases outside the gene matches. CDR1 is SGHTA and CDR2 is FQGNSA in the germline V gene. Here the CDR3 reads CASSLATSSGRASGANVLTF. CDR3 DNA sequence: TGTGCCAGCAGCTTAGCGACATCTAGCGGGAGGGCCTCTGGGGCCAACGTCCTGACTTTC.

The chain recombines TRBV7-2 with TRBJ1-2; TRBD1 aligns across 8 bases. The V gene's germline CDR1 is SGHTA and CDR2 FQGNSA. V was clipped by 1 base and J by 6 bases; unmatched bases: 10. CDR3 length equals 16 residues. The CDR3 DNA is TGTGCCAGCAGCTTAGGGATCAGCAGGGGGCATAATGGCTACACCTTC. Protein product: CASSLGISRGHNGYTF. The full variable domain, completed using reference TRBV7-2 and TRBJ1-2, is GAGVSQSPSNKVTEKGKDVELRCDPISGHTALYWYRQSLGQGLEFLIYFQGNSAPDKSGLPSDRFSAERTGGSVSTLTIQRTQQEDSAVYLCASSLGISRGHNGYTFGSGTRLTVV.

The rearrangement joins TRBV5-6 to TRBJ2-2, with D tentatively TRBD2 (6 bases). CDR1 and CDR2 (germline): SGHDT, YYEEEE. The CDR3 loop spans 16 amino acids. Trimming pared 0 bases from V and 1 base from J, leaving 10 bases between. CDR3: CASSLVAGLNTGELFF. CDR3 in DNA: TGTGCCAGCAGCTTGGTTGCGGGGTTGAACACCGGGGAGCTGTTTTTT.

V is TRBV7-2 and J is TRBJ2-3, with D unclear. Germline values: CDR1 SGHTA, CDR2 FQGNSA. This CDR3 is 13 amino acids long. Between the trimmed V and J ends, which lost 1 base and 4 bases, there was a span of 6 bases. The CDR3 nucleotides are TGTGCCAGCAGCTTAGGGTCGGCAGATACGCAGTATTTT. It yields the protein CASSLGSADTQYF.

V and J are TRBV3-1 and TRBJ2-5, with D uncertain. Germline CDR1 is LGHDT and CDR2 is YNNKEL (reference sequence). V lost 0 bases and J 7 bases, leaving 9 bases between the germline ends. The CDR3 is 13 amino acids. DNA for the CDR3: TGTGCCAGCAGCCAAGAGCTGACGGGGACCCAGTACTTC. This encodes CASSQELTGTQYF.

The V call is TRBV5-4, the J call TRBJ2-5; 9 nucleotides line up with TRBD2. The V segment lost 4 bases and the J segment 5 bases; nucleotides outside the gene matches: 9. CDR1 SGHNT and CDR2 YYREEE come from the germline V gene (reference sequence). CDR3 length: 15 amino acids. The CDR3 DNA sequence: TGTGCCAGCAGCACGGGCGGGAGGGCCGAGGAGACCCAGTACTTC. This codes for CASSTGGRAEETQYF.

Written as DNA, the CDR3 is TGTGCCAGCAGCCCACGGGACAAGGAAAAAGCTTTCTTT. Amino acid sequence: CASSPRDKEKAFF. This sequence joins TRBV11-3 and TRBJ1-1; maybe TRBD1 (6 bases). V dropped 5 bases and J dropped 9 bases, with 16 bases sitting between them. This CDR3 region has 13 residues. Per germline, CDR1 SGHNT and CDR2 YENEEA.

The chain employs TRBV7-6 and TRBJ1-6, with D tentatively TRBD1 (5 bases). The length of the CDR3 is 15 residues. V lost 8 bases, J lost 0 bases, and 11 bases lay in between. CDR1 and CDR2 (germline): SGHVS, FNYEAQ. CDR3 sequence (DNA): TGTGCCAGCGGCCGACAGACCTCCTATAATTCACCCCTCCACTTT. As protein: CASGRQTSYNSPLHF.

The chain joins TRBV27 to TRBJ1-2; D is unresolved. This CDR3 spans 13 amino acids. Looked up from germline, CDR1 is MNHEY and CDR2 is SMNVEV (reference sequence). V was shortened by 1 base and J by 0 bases, with 3 bases between the two germline ends. This CDR3 reads CASSLFANYGYTF. CDR3 in DNA: TGTGCCAGCAGTTTATTCGCTAACTATGGCTACACCTTC.

The chain has TRBV4-2 and TRBJ2-6; D gene ambiguous. Per the germline V gene, CDR1 is LGHNA and CDR2 is YNFKEQ. The CDR3 covers 15 residues. V was cut by 7 bases and J by 0 bases, with 10 bases left in between. DNA of the CDR3: TGTGCCAGCACCTCCGACTCCTCTGGGGCCAACGTCCTGACTTTC. It codes for CASTSDSSGANVLTF.

J is TRBJ1-2 and V is TRBV7-2, with D possibly TRBD1 on 5 matching bases. Germline CDR1 reads SGHTA; CDR2 reads FQGNSA. V was pared by 1 base and J by 4 bases, with 13 bases between. This CDR3 is built from 15 residues. In DNA, the CDR3 is TGTGCCAGCAGCTTAGTGGAGGGGTCGGGCTATGGCTACACCTTC. Translated: CASSLVEGSGYGYTF.

This clonotype appeared a single time. The rearrangement links TRBV6-5 to TRBJ2-7; 7 bases are shared with TRBD1. The germline V gene has CDR1 MNHEY and CDR2 SVGAGI. With 6 bases clipped from V and 5 bases from J, the junction kept 13 bases outside the gene matches. The CDR3 extends over 15 amino acids. The CDR3 here is CASRIRQGTSHEQYF. CDR3 nucleotides: TGTGCCAGCAGGATCAGACAGGGAACTTCCCACGAGCAGTACTTC.

This rearrangement joins TRBV5-1 to TRBJ1-1, with D unresolved. Germline CDR1 is SGHRS and CDR2 is YFSETQ. V lost 3 bases to trimming and J lost 1 base, with 10 bases between them. The CDR3 contains 14 residues. The CDR3 sequence: CASSSDGRNTEAFF. The CDR3 region has the DNA TGCGCCAGCAGCTCGGACGGGAGGAACACTGAAGCTTTCTTT.

The V call is TRBV6-1, the J call TRBJ2-3; D may be TRBD1 (6 bases). V lost 4 bases, J lost 2 bases, and 13 bases lay in between. The CDR3 is made up of 15 amino acids. Per the germline V gene, CDR1 is MNHNS and CDR2 is SASEGT. Here the CDR3 reads CASSATGAFTDTQYF. CDR3 nucleotide sequence: TGTGCCAGCAGTGCGACAGGAGCGTTCACAGATACGCAGTATTTT.

DNA of the CDR3: TGCGCCAGCAGTGAGTCGGGGGGGGACAGGGACGGCTACACCTTC. It translates to CASSESGGDRDGYTF. The V call is TRBV10-1, the J call TRBJ1-2, with 9 positions matching TRBD1. The ends lost 0 bases at V and 8 bases at J; junction bases unmatched: 7. The CDR3 runs 15 residues. Germline V gene sequence: CDR1 WNHNN, CDR2 SYGVQD (reference sequence).

The rearrangement uses TRBV19 and TRBJ2-1, with D possibly being TRBD1 (7 bases). CDR1 and CDR2 from the germline V gene are LNHDA and SQIVND (reference sequence). The CDR3 loop spans 20 amino acids. Trimming pared 7 bases from V and 4 bases from J, leaving 32 bases between. The CDR3 reads CASKRNQRRQGRGVYNEQFF. CDR3 nucleotide sequence: TGTGCCAGTAAACGGAACCAGCGAAGACAGGGAAGGGGGGTTTACAATGAGCAGTTCTTC.

The chain uses TRBV20-1 and TRBJ1-4, with 7 bases matching TRBD1. The CDR3 is 14 residues long. The germline V gene has CDR1 DFQATT and CDR2 SNEGSKA (reference sequence). Unmatched junction bases numbered 7, after V lost 4 bases and J lost 5 bases. The CDR3 is CSANRGGQNEKLFF. In nucleotides, the CDR3 is TGCAGTGCTAATAGAGGGGGCCAGAATGAAAAACTGTTTTTT.

This chain joins TRBV5-1 and TRBJ1-2; 11 nucleotides align to TRBD1. Germline CDR1 reads SGHRS; CDR2 reads YFSETQ. The CDR3 is 12 residues long. Trimming removed 4 bases from V and 11 bases from J; junction bases left unmatched: 4. DNA for the CDR3: TGCGCCAGCAGCCCCAGGGACAGGGGGTACACCTTC. Amino acid sequence: CASSPRDRGYTF.

The rearrangement joins TRBV6-2 or TRBV6-3 to TRBJ2-1, with 12 bases lining up with TRBD2. Germline assignment: CDR1 MNHEY and CDR2 SVGEGT. V lost 2 bases to trimming and J lost 4 bases; unmatched junction nucleotides: 6. This CDR3 contains 17 residues. DNA of the CDR3: TGTGCCAGCAGTTACCGGACTAGCGGGACGAAGTACAATGAGCAGTTCTTC. It specifies CASSYRTSGTKYNEQFF.